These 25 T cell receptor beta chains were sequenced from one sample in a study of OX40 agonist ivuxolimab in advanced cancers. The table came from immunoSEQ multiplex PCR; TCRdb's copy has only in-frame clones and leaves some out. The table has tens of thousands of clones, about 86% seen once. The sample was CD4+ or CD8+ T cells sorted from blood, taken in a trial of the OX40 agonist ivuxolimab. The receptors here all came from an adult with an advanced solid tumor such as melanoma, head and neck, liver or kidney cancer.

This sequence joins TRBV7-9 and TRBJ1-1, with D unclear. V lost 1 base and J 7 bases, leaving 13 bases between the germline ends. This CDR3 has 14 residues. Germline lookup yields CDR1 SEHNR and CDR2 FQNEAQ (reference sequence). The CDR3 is CASSLGSAPFEAFF. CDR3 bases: TGTGCCAGCAGCTTAGGATCAGCGCCCTTTGAAGCTTTCTTT.

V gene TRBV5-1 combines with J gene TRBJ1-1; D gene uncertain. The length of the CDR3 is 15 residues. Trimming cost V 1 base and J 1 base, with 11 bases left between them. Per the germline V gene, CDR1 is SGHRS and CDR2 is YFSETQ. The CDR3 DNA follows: TGCGCCAGCAGCTTGTTATCGGATAAGAACACTGAAGCTTTCTTT. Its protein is CASSLLSDKNTEAFF.

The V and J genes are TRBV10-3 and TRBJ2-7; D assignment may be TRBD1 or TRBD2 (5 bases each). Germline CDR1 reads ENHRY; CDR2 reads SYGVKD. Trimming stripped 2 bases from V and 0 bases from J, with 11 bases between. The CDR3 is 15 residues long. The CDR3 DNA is TGTGCCATCAGTGAGGGGGACGGAAGCTCCTACGAGCAGTACTTC. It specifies CAISEGDGSSYEQYF.

For the CDR3, the DNA is TGCGCCAGCAGCTCCAGGGAACTACAGGGCTACACCTTC. It yields the protein CASSSRELQGYTF. The chain is built from TRBV5-1 and TRBJ1-2; tentative D call: TRBD1 (5 bases). The CDR3 consists of 13 residues. The germline gives CDR1 SGHRS, CDR2 YFSETQ. V lost 3 bases, J lost 8 bases, and 14 bases lay in between.

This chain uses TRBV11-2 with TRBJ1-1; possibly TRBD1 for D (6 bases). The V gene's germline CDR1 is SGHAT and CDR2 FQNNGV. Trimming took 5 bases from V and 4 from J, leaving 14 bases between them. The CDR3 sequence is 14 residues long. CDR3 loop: CASSQVGQFTEAFF. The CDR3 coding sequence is TGTGCCAGCAGCCAAGTAGGACAGTTCACTGAAGCTTTCTTT. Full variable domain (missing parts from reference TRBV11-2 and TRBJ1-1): EAGVAQSPRYKIIEKRQSVAFWCNPISGHATLYWYQQILGQGPKLLIQFQNNGVVDDSQLPKDRFSAERLKGVDSTLKIQPAKLEDSAVYLCASSQVGQFTEAFFGQGTRLTVV.

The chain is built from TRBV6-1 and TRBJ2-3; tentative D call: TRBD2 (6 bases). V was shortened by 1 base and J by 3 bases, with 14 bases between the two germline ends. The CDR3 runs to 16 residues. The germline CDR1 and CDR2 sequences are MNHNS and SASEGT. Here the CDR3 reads CASSEVFGGMTDTQYF. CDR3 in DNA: TGTGCCAGCAGTGAAGTTTTTGGGGGGATGACAGATACGCAGTATTTT.

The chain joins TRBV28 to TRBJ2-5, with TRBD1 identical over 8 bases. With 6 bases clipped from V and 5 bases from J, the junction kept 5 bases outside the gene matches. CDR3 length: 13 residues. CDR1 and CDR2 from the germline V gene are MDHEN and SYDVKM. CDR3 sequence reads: CASRGQGRETQYF. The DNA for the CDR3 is TGTGCCAGCAGAGGACAGGGTCGGGAGACCCAGTACTTC.

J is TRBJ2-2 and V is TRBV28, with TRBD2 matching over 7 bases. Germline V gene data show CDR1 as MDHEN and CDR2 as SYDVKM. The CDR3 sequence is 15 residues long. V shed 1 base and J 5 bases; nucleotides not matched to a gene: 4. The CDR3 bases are TGTGCCAGCAGTTTATCGGGGGGTAGGACCGGGGAGCTGTTTTTT. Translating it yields CASSLSGGRTGELFF.

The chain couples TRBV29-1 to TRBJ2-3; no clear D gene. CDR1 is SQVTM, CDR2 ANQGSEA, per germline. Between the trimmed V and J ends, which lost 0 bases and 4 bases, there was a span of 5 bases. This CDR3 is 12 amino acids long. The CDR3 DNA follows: TGCAGCGTTGAAGATGGACCAGATACGCAGTATTTT. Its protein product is CSVEDGPDTQYF.

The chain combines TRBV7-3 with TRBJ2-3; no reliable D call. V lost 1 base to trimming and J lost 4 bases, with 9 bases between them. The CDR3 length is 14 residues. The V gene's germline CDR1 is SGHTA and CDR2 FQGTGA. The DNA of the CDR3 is TGTGCCAGCAGCTTAAGGCTGAGCTCAGATACGCAGTATTTT. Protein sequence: CASSLRLSSDTQYF. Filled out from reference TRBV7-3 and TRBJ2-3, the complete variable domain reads GAGVSQTPSNKVTEKGKYVELRCDPISGHTALYWYRQSLGQGPEFLIYFQGTGAADDSGLPNDRFFAVRPEGSVSTLKIQRTERGDSAVYLCASSLRLSSDTQYFGPGTRLTVL.

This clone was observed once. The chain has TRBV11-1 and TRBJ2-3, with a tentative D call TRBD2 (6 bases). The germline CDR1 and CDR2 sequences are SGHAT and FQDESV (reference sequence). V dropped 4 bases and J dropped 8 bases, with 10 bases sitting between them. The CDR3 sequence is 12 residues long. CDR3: CASSSHGGTQYF. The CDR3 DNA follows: TGTGCCAGCAGCTCCCACGGGGGTACGCAGTATTTT.

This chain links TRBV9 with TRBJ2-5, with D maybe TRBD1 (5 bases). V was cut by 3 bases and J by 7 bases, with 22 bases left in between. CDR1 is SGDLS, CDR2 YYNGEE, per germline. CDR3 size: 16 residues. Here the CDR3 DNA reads TGTGCCAGCAGCGGAACAGGATTACGACTCCCCGGGACCCAGTACTTC. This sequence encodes CASSGTGLRLPGTQYF.

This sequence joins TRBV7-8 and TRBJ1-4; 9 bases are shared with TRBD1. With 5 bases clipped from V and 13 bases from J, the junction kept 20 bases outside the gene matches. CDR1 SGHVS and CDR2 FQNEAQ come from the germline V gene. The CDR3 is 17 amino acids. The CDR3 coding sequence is TGTGCCAGCAGCGTAGAGATCGGGACAGGGATCGGCAACCCACTGTTTTTT. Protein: CASSVEIGTGIGNPLFF.

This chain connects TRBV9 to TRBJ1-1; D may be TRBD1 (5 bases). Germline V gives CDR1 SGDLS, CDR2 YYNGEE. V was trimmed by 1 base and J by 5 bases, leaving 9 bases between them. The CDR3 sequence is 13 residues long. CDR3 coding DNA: TGTGCCAGCAGCGTAAGGGGATCAACTGAAGCTTTCTTT. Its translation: CASSVRGSTEAFF.

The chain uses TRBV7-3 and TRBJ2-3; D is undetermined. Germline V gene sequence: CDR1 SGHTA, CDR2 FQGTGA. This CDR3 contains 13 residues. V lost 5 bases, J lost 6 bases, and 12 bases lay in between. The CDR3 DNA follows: TGTGCCAGCAGCGCCCGCCTCCCTGATACGCAGTATTTT. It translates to CASSARLPDTQYF.

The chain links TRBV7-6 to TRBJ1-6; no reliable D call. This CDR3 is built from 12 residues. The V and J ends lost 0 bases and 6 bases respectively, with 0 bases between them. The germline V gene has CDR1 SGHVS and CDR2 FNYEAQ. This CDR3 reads CASSLANSPLHF. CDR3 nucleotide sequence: TGTGCCAGCAGCTTAGCTAATTCACCCCTCCACTTT.

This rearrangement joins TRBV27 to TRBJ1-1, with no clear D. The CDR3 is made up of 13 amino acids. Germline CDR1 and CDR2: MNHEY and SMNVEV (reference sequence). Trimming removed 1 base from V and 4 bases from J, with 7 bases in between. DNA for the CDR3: TGTGCCAGCAGTTTATATGGGAGCACTGAAGCTTTCTTT. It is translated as CASSLYGSTEAFF.

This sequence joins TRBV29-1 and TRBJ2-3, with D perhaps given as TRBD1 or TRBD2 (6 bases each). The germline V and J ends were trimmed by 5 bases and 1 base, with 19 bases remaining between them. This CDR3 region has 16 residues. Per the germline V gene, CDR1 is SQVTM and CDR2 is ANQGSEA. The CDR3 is CSVSPLGGAGTDTQYF. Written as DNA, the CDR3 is TGCAGCGTTTCCCCCTTGGGGGGCGCGGGCACAGATACGCAGTATTTT.

The CDR3 DNA sequence: TGTGCCAGCAGCCTCACTAGTATCCCCTACGAGCAGTACTTC. This gives the protein CASSLTSIPYEQYF. This rearrangement joins TRBV7-2 to TRBJ2-7, with D possibly matching TRBD2 (5 bases). The germline V and J ends were trimmed by 5 bases and 2 bases, with 13 bases remaining between them. Looked up from germline, CDR1 is SGHTA and CDR2 is FQGNSA. The CDR3 totals 14 residues.

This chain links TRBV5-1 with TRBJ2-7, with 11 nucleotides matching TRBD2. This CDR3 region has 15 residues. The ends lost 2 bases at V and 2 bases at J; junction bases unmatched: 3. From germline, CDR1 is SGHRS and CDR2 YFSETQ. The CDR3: CASSFSGGAPYEQYF. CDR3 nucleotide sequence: TGCGCCAGCAGCTTTAGCGGGGGGGCCCCCTACGAGCAGTACTTC.

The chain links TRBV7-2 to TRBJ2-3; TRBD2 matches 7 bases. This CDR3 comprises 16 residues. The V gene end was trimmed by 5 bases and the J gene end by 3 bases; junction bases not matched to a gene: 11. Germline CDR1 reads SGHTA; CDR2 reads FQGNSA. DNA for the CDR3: TGTGCCAGCAGCCCTGCTAATGGCGGGAGAACAGATACGCAGTATTTT. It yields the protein CASSPANGGRTDTQYF.

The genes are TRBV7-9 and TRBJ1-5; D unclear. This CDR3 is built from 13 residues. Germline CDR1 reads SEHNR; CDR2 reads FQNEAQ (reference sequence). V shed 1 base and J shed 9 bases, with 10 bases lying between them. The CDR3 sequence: CASSLEVTGPQHF. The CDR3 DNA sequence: TGTGCCAGCAGCTTAGAGGTCACGGGGCCCCAGCATTTT.

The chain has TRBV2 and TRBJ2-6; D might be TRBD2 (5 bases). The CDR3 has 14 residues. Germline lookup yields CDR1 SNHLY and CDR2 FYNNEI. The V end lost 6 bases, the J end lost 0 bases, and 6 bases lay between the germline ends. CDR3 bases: TGTGCCAGCAGCGGGGACTCTGGGGCCAACGTCCTGACTTTC. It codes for CASSGDSGANVLTF.

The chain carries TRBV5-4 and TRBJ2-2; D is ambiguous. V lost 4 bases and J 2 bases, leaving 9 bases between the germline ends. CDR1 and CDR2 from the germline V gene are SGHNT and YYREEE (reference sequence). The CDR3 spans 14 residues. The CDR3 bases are TGTGCCAGCAGCACTGGCGGAAACACCGGGGAGCTGTTTTTT. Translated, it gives CASSTGGNTGELFF.

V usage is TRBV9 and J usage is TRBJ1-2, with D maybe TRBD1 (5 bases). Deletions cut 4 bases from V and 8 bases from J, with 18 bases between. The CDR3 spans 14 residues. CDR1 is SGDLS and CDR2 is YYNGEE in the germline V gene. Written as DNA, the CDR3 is TGTGCCAGCAGCCCTACGACAGAGTCTGGCGGCTACACCTTC. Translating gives CASSPTTESGGYTF.